These T cell receptor beta chains were read from a single sample in a study of blood T cell repertoires in COVID-19. Libraries were prepared by immunoSEQ multiplex PCR; TCRdb keeps only in-frame clonotypes and omits some of them. There are 180,000 or so clones in the sample; 75% to 80% occur only once, and roughly 8.7% lies in the top ten. Input material: peripheral blood. The receptors here all came from a woman between 45 and 60 years old with active or convalescent COVID-19. CDR3s include the opening cysteine and the closing phenylalanine or tryptophan. Each record gives: CDR3 protein, CDR3 DNA, V gene, clone size, J gene, D gene. D genes are given only for firm matches. Where a row states a size, it is once, few, many or the class of an expanded clone; other rows omit it.

CDR3 protein: CAWKTGAYNSPLHF; CDR3 DNA: TGTGCCTGGAAGACAGGGGCCTATAATTCACCCCTCCACTTT; V gene: TRBV30; clone size: once; J gene: TRBJ1-6; D gene: TRBD1
CDR3 protein: CASSFRGFNSGELFF; CDR3 DNA: TGTGCCAGCAGTTTCAGGGGATTTAATTCCGGGGAGCTGTTTTTT; V gene: TRBV28; clone size: few; J gene: TRBJ2-2; D gene: .
CDR3 protein: CASSPTRQSMWDTQYF; CDR3 DNA: TGTGCCAGCAGCCCCACACGACAGTCCATGTGGGATACGCAGTATTTT; V gene: TRBV7-9; clone size: .; J gene: TRBJ2-3; D gene: .
CDR3 protein: CASSHERDTDTQYF; CDR3 DNA: TGCGCCAGCAGCCATGAGCGGGACACAGATACGCAGTATTTT; V gene: TRBV4-1; clone size: few; J gene: TRBJ2-3; D gene: TRBD2
CDR3 protein: CASSIGSGGNEQFF; CDR3 DNA: TGTGCCAGTAGTATAGGTAGCGGGGGTAATGAGCAGTTCTTC; V gene: TRBV19; clone size: .; J gene: TRBJ2-1; D gene: TRBD2
CDR3 protein: CASSRGLAGYSYEQYF; CDR3 DNA: TGTGCCAGTAGTAGGGGACTAGCGGGGTACTCCTACGAGCAGTACTTC; V gene: TRBV19; clone size: .; J gene: TRBJ2-7; D gene: TRBD2
CDR3 protein: CASSLHLELAGANEQFF; CDR3 DNA: TGCGCCAGCAGCCTCCACTTGGAACTAGCGGGAGCCAATGAGCAGTTCTTC; V gene: TRBV4-3; clone size: once; J gene: TRBJ2-1; D gene: TRBD2
CDR3 protein: CASSPGTSDYNEQFF; CDR3 DNA: TGTGCCAGCAGTCCAGGGACTAGCGACTACAATGAGCAGTTCTTC; V gene: TRBV28; clone size: few; J gene: TRBJ2-1; D gene: TRBD2
CDR3 protein: CAITHEGPGGTGELFF; CDR3 DNA: TGTGCCATCACCCACGAAGGACCCGGAGGTACCGGGGAGCTGTTTTTT; V gene: TRBV10-3; clone size: .; J gene: TRBJ2-2; D gene: .
CDR3 protein: CAWSQAGTEAFF; CDR3 DNA: TGTGCCTGGAGCCAGGCCGGCACTGAAGCTTTCTTT; V gene: TRBV30; clone size: few; J gene: TRBJ1-1; D gene: .
CDR3 protein: CASSFVEGANYGYTF; CDR3 DNA: TGTGCCAGCAGTTTTGTCGAGGGGGCTAACTATGGCTACACCTTC; V gene: TRBV6-5; clone size: once; J gene: TRBJ1-2; D gene: .
CDR3 protein: CASSEYPSGGPDTQYF; CDR3 DNA: TGTGCCAGCAGTGAATATCCTAGCGGGGGGCCAGATACGCAGTATTTT; V gene: TRBV6-1; clone size: few; J gene: TRBJ2-3; D gene: TRBD2
CDR3 protein: CASSLGTSISGNTIYF; CDR3 DNA: TGTGCCAGCAGCTTAGGGACATCTATTTCTGGAAACACCATATATTTT; V gene: TRBV7-2; clone size: .; J gene: TRBJ1-3; D gene: .
CDR3 protein: CASSFPGVNYGYTF; CDR3 DNA: TGTGCCAGCAGCTTCCCAGGGGTCAACTATGGCTACACCTTC; V gene: TRBV7-9; clone size: .; J gene: TRBJ1-2; D gene: .
CDR3 protein: CATSDAQGANRETQYF; CDR3 DNA: TGTGCCACCAGTGATGCCCAGGGGGCTAATCGTGAGACCCAGTACTTC; V gene: TRBV24-1; clone size: .; J gene: TRBJ2-5; D gene: TRBD1
CDR3 protein: CASSSLTGANVLTF; CDR3 DNA: TGTGCCAGCAGCAGTTTAACTGGGGCCAACGTCCTGACTTTC; V gene: TRBV6-5; clone size: .; J gene: TRBJ2-6; D gene: .
CDR3 protein: CASSLDWGQINEQFF; CDR3 DNA: TGTGCCAGCAGCTTAGATTGGGGGCAAATCAATGAGCAGTTCTTC; V gene: TRBV7-2; clone size: .; J gene: TRBJ2-1; D gene: .
CDR3 protein: CASSPRQGTTGELFF; CDR3 DNA: TGTGCCAGCAGCCCCAGACAGGGGACCACCGGGGAGCTGTTTTTT; V gene: TRBV11-2; clone size: .; J gene: TRBJ2-2; D gene: TRBD1
CDR3 protein: CASSPRGTSGSHTNEQFF; CDR3 DNA: TGTGCCAGCAGCCCCCGGGGGACTAGCGGGTCGCACACCAATGAGCAGTTCTTC; V gene: TRBV7-2; clone size: .; J gene: TRBJ2-1; D gene: TRBD2
CDR3 protein: CASSLTGNFNYGYTF; CDR3 DNA: TGCGCCAGCAGCCTGACAGGGAACTTTAACTATGGCTACACCTTC; V gene: TRBV5-1; clone size: .; J gene: TRBJ1-2; D gene: TRBD1
CDR3 protein: CASTTGASGYNEQFF; CDR3 DNA: TGTGCCAGCACCACCGGCGCTAGCGGTTACAATGAGCAGTTCTTC; V gene: TRBV6-5; clone size: .; J gene: TRBJ2-1; D gene: TRBD2
CDR3 protein: CAWSADTGGYGYTF; CDR3 DNA: TGTGCCTGGAGTGCCGACACGGGGGGCTATGGCTACACCTTC; V gene: TRBV30; clone size: .; J gene: TRBJ1-2; D gene: .
CDR3 protein: CASSRGDSYNEQFF; CDR3 DNA: TGTGCCAGTAGCCGGGGGGACTCCTACAATGAGCAGTTCTTC; V gene: TRBV19; clone size: few; J gene: TRBJ2-1; D gene: TRBD2
CDR3 protein: CASSSLRRSGVGYTF; CDR3 DNA: TGTGCCAGCAGTTCCCTCCGCCGTTCAGGTGTTGGCTACACCTTC; V gene: TRBV27; clone size: once; J gene: TRBJ1-2; D gene: .
CDR3 protein: CSVRDRGPDTQYF; CDR3 DNA: TGCAGCGTCCGGGACAGGGGCCCGGATACGCAGTATTTT; V gene: TRBV29-1; clone size: .; J gene: TRBJ2-3; D gene: TRBD1
CDR3 protein: CASGYSGFNEKLFF; CDR3 DNA: TGTGCCAGCGGATACAGTGGATTTAATGAAAAACTGTTTTTT; V gene: TRBV28; clone size: .; J gene: TRBJ1-4; D gene: .